Presented here are 7 T cell receptor beta chains from one specimen sequenced in a study of T cells in Graves' hyperthyroidism and ophthalmopathy. From RNA transcripts, TCR beta CDR3 regions were amplified. RT-PCR in the first round (using the HTBI primer set) targeted the TCR CDR3. MiXCR was run by TCRdb on the multiplex PCR reads, yielding one entry per CDR3 protein. The data contain hundreds of thousands of distinct CDR3 sequences, about 20% of them singletons. The sample was blood. These receptors were obtained from a man aged 30 to 45 with Graves' ophthalmopathy.

This clonotype was detected once. One base away lies a much larger clone, so this may be a sequencing read error. The rearrangement joins TRBV28 to TRBJ1-2, with D maybe TRBD1 (5 bases). The germline V gene has CDR1 MDHEN and CDR2 SYDVKM. This CDR3 is built from 13 residues. The V and J ends lost 2 bases and 8 bases respectively, with 12 bases between them. In DNA, the CDR3 is TGTGCCAGCAGTTTAGTGGGACCCTTGGGCTACACCTTC. Protein product: CASSLVGPLGYTF.

This clonotype was detected ten times or more. This chain joins TRBV6-1 and TRBJ1-2, with no clear D. CDR3 size: 13 residues. V lost 5 bases and J 0 bases, leaving 7 bases between the germline ends. The germline V gene encodes CDR1 MNHNS and CDR2 SASEGT. The CDR3 DNA follows: TGTGCCAGCAGTTCTGTCACTAACTATGGCTACACCTTC. It specifies CASSSVTNYGYTF.

The V and J genes are TRBV6-4 and TRBJ2-2; TRBD2 matches at 7 bases. This CDR3 comprises 15 residues. V trimming: 5 bases; J trimming: 5 bases; junction bases outside the gene matches: 8. Germline lookup yields CDR1 MRHNA and CDR2 SNTAGT. The CDR3 sequence: CASSPSGTITGELFF. CDR3 in DNA: TGTGCCAGCAGTCCTAGCGGAACTATTACCGGGGAGCTGTTTTTT.

In its sample, this clonotype was seen many times. CDR3 amino acids: CASSLRTDTQYF. CDR3 sequence (DNA): TGTGCCAGCAGCTTAAGGACAGATACGCAGTATTTT. The chain has TRBV12-3 or TRBV12-4 and TRBJ2-3; D not certain. This CDR3 region has 12 residues. Trimming removed 6 bases from V and 3 bases from J, with 7 bases in between.

J is TRBJ2-7 and V is TRBV13, with D perhaps given as TRBD1 or TRBD2 (5 bases each). Looked up from germline, CDR1 is PRHDT and CDR2 is FYEKMQ (reference sequence). V gave up 4 bases and J gave up 6 bases, with 16 bases separating them. The CDR3 has 14 residues. The chain's CDR3 is CASSSSPPQGEQYF. In DNA form, the CDR3 reads TGTGCCAGCAGCTCTAGCCCACCCCAGGGCGAGCAGTACTTC.

CDR3: CASSFSDTGELFF. CDR3 nucleotide sequence: TGTGCCAGCAGCTTTTCGGATACCGGGGAGCTGTTTTTT. The chain couples TRBV7-2 to TRBJ2-2; D unclear. Trimming took off 3 bases at V and 5 bases at J, with 7 bases between the two ends. This CDR3 spans 13 amino acids. Germline assignment: CDR1 SGHTA and CDR2 FQGNSA.

This clonotype has just one count. The chain joins TRBV6-1 to TRBJ2-7, with D possibly TRBD1 on 5 matching bases. V gave up 6 bases and J gave up 7 bases, with 16 bases separating them. In germline, CDR1 is MNHNS, CDR2 SASEGT. There are 13 residues in the CDR3. This chain's CDR3 is CASRVQGVGEQYF. The CDR3, as DNA: TGTGCCAGCAGGGTTCAAGGGGTGGGAGAGCAGTACTTC.